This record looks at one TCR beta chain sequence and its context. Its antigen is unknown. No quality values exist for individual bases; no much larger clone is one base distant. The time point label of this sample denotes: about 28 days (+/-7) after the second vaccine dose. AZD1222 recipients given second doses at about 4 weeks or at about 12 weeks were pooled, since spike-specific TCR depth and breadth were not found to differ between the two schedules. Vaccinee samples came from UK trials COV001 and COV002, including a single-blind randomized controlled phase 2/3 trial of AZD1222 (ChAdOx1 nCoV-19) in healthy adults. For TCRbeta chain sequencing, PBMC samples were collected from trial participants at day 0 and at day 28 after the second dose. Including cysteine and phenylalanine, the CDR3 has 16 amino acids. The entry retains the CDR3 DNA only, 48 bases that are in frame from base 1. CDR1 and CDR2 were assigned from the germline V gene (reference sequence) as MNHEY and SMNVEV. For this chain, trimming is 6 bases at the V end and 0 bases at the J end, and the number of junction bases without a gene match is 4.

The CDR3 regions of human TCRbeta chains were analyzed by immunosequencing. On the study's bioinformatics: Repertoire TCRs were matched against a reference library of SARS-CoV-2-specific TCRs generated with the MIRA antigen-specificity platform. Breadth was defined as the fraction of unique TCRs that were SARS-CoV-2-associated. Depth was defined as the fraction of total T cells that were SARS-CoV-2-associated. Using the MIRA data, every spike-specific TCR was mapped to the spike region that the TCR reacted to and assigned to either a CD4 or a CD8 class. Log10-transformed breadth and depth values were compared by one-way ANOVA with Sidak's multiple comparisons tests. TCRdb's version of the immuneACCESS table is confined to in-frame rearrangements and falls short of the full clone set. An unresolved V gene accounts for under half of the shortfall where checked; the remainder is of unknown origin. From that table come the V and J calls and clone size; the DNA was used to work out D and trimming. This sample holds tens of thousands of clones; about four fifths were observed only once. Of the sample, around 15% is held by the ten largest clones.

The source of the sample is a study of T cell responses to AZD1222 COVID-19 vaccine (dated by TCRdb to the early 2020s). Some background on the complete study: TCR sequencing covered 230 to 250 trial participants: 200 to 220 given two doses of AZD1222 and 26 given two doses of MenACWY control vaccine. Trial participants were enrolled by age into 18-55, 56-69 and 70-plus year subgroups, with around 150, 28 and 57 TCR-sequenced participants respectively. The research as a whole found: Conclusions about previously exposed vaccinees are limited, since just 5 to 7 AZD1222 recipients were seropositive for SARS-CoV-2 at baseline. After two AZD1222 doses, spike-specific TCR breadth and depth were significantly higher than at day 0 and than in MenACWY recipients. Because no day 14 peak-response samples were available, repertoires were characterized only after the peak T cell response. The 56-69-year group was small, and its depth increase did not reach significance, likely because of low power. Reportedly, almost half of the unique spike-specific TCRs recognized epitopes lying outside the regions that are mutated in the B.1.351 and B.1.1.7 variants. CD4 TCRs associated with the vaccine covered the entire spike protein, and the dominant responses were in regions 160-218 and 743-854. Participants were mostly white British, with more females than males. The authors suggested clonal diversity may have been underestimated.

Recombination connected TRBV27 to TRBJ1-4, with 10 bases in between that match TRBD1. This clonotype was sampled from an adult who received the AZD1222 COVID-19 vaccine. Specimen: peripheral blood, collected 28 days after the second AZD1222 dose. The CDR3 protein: CASSPDRGSTNEKLFF. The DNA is TGTGCCAGCAGCCCGGACAGGGGGTCAACTAATGAAAAACTGTTTTTT.